This T cell receptor beta chain originates from a study of blood T cell repertoires in COVID-19. Study-level information: The United States, Italy and Spain were the sources of the acute and convalescent COVID-19 samples.

Authors' processing steps: Amplified reference gene primers provided the basis for estimating nucleated cell counts. The assay was immunoSEQ multiplex PCR, and TCRdb's table has in-frame clones only and misses some. V, J and clone size are those of that table, while D and trimming were read from the DNA. The table has about 160,000 clones, roughly 84% seen once; the top ten hold approximately 1.3%. Sequenced material: peripheral blood. This clonotype was sampled from a man aged 55-75 years who had recovered from COVID-19.

The CDR3 is CASSFHLGGAQETQYF. CDR3 DNA: TGTGCCAGCAGCTTCCATTTGGGGGGGGCCCAAGAGACCCAGTACTTC. J is TRBJ2-5 and V is TRBV5-6; maybe TRBD2 (7 bases). V was clipped by 2 bases and J by 1 base, with 15 bases between them. The CDR3 is 16 amino acids. Germline CDR1 reads SGHDT; CDR2 reads YYEEEE.